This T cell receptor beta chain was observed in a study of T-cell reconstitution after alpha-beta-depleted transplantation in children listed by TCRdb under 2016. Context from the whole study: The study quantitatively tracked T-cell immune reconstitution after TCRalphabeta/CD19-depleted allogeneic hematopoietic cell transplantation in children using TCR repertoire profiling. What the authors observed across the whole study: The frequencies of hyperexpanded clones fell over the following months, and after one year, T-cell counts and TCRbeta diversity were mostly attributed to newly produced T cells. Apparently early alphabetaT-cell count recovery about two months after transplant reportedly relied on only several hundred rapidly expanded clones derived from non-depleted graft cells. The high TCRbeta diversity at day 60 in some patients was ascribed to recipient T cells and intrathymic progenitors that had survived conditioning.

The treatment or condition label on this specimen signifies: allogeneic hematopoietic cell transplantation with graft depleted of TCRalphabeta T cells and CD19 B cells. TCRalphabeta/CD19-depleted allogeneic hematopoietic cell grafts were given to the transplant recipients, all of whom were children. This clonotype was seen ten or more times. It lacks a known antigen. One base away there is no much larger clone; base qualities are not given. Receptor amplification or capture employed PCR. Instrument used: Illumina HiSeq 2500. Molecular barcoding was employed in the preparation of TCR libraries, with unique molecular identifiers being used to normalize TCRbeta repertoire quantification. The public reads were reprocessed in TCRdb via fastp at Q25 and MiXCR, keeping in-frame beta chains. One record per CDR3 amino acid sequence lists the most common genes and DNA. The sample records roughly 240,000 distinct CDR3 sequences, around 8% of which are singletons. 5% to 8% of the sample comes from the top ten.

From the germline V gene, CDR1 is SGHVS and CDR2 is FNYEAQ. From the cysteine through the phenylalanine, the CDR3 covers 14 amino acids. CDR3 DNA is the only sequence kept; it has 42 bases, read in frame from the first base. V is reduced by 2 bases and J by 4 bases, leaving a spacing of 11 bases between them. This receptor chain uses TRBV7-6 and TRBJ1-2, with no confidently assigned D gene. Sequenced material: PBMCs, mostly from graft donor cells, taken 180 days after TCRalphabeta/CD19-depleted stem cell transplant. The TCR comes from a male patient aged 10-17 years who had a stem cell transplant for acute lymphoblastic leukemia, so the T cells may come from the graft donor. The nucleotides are TGTGCCAGCAGCTTAAGGCCCGGCGGCTATGGCTACACCTTC. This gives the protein CASSLRPGGYGYTF.